The 18 T cell receptor beta chains given below trace back to one sample, sequenced in a study of cytomegalovirus exposure and HLA in healthy donors. Both 60 Vbeta primers and 13 Jbeta primers went into the PCR. Data came from immunoSEQ multiplex PCR; TCRdb stores just in-frame clones and leaves some out. The sample gives about 130,000 clones, approximately 70% of which show up once; about 2.4% is in the top ten. Sequenced sample: PBMCs. The receptors originated from a woman between 55 and 75 years old in good health and CMV-seropositive.

The gene calls are TRBV6-5 and TRBJ2-7; D gene unclear. CDR3 length equals 12 residues. V dropped 7 bases and J dropped 3 bases, with 10 bases sitting between them. Germline V gene lookup returns CDR1 MNHEY and CDR2 SVGAGI. CDR3 region: CASTDEVYEQYF. CDR3 DNA: TGTGCCAGCACAGACGAGGTCTACGAGCAGTACTTC.

The V call is TRBV7-3, the J call TRBJ2-5; perhaps TRBD1 as D (7 bases). Germline-derived CDR1 and CDR2 are SGHTA and FQGTGA. V lost 2 bases and J lost 9, with 16 bases in between. CDR3 size: 14 residues. CDR3 sequence reads: CASSLGGGATAQYF. CDR3 sequence (DNA): TGTGCCAGCAGCTTAGGAGGGGGCGCCACGGCCCAGTACTTC.

V gene TRBV10-3 combines with J gene TRBJ2-5, with TRBD1 as a possible D gene (6 bases). The J call could be wrong; TRBJ2-7 is a better fit for the DNA end. This CDR3 region has 14 residues. CDR1 and CDR2 (germline): ENHRY, SYGVKD. CDR3: CAISSGTRSYEQYF. The CDR3, as DNA: TGTGCCATCAGTTCCGGGACACGCTCCTACGAGCAGTACTTC.

The gene calls are TRBV10-2 and TRBJ1-5; D not resolved. The CDR3 covers 13 residues. Trimming shortened V by 8 bases and J by 4 bases, and 12 bases separated the two germline ends. Germline lookup yields CDR1 WSHSY and CDR2 SAAADI. The CDR3 protein is CASCQAANQPQHF. The DNA of the CDR3 is TGCGCCAGCTGTCAAGCGGCTAATCAGCCCCAGCATTTT.

The rearrangement joins TRBV28 to TRBJ1-5; D uncertain. The V gene lost 2 bases and the J gene lost 7 bases, with 9 bases spanning the gap. Looked up from germline, CDR1 is MDHEN and CDR2 is SYDVKM. The CDR3 spans 13 residues. Here the CDR3 reads CASSLRGPQPQHF. The CDR3 nucleotides are TGTGCCAGCAGTTTACGGGGTCCCCAGCCCCAGCATTTT.

This sequence joins TRBV15 and TRBJ1-1, with TRBD1 matching over 8 bases. This CDR3 is built from 16 residues. Germline V gene sequence: CDR1 LNHNV, CDR2 YYDKDF (reference sequence). V was clipped by 0 bases and J by 1 base; unmatched bases: 4. The CDR3, as DNA: TGTGCCACCAGCAGAGAACGACAGGGGACGAACACTGAAGCTTTCTTT. This sequence encodes CATSRERQGTNTEAFF.

The chain employs TRBV7-9 and TRBJ2-3, with 7 bases matching TRBD1. CDR1 and CDR2 (germline): SEHNR, FQNEAQ (reference sequence). This CDR3 comprises 16 residues. V trimming: 1 base; J trimming: 6 bases; junction bases outside the gene matches: 10. Here the CDR3 reads CASSLGSTGFGDTQYF. CDR3 DNA sequence: TGTGCCAGCAGCTTAGGATCGACAGGGTTCGGTGATACGCAGTATTTT.

The chain's CDR3 is CASSLGQRGSTGELFF. CDR3 sequence (DNA): TGTGCCAGCAGCTTAGGCCAGCGGGGGAGCACCGGGGAGCTGTTTTTT. The rearrangement uses TRBV7-8 and TRBJ2-2; 8 nucleotides align to TRBD2. Per the germline V gene, CDR1 is SGHVS and CDR2 is FQNEAQ. The CDR3 loop spans 16 amino acids. The V and J ends lost 1 base and 4 bases, in that order; junction bases with no gene match: 5.

The chain carries TRBV7-9 and TRBJ2-2, with D unresolved. The length of the CDR3 is 16 residues. Germline V gene sequence: CDR1 SEHNR, CDR2 FQNEAQ (reference sequence). Trimming pared 1 base from V and 4 bases from J, leaving 13 bases between. CDR3 region: CASSLGAAFLTGELFF. Written as DNA, the CDR3 is TGTGCCAGCAGCTTAGGGGCAGCCTTCCTCACCGGGGAGCTGTTTTTT.

V usage is TRBV5-1 and J usage is TRBJ2-7; D gene unclear. The germline V gene has CDR1 SGHRS and CDR2 YFSETQ. The CDR3 is 14 residues long. V lost 0 bases, J lost 2 bases, and 9 bases lay in between. CDR3 sequence reads: CASSLAPDPYEQYF. CDR3 bases: TGCGCCAGCAGCTTGGCCCCAGATCCCTACGAGCAGTACTTC. The full variable domain, in which reference TRBV5-1 and TRBJ2-7 provide the parts outside the CDR3, is KAGVTQTPRYLIKTRGQQVTLSCSPISGHRSVSWYQQTPGQGLQFLFEYFSETQRNKGNFPGRFSGRQFSNSRSEMNVSTLELGDSALYLCASSLAPDPYEQYFGPGTRLTVT.

Regarding this clone: One end of the junction does not line up with germline, which may come from a read error. The chain has TRBV7-9 and TRBJ2-7, with D maybe TRBD1 (5 bases). The CDR3 totals 12 residues. Germline V gives CDR1 SEHNR, CDR2 FQNEAQ (reference sequence). The CDR3, as DNA: TGTTCCAGCAGCCACCCTCAGGGCGAGCAGTACTTC. Amino acid sequence: CSSSHPQGEQYF.

The rearrangement uses TRBV19 and TRBJ1-1, with D perhaps TRBD1 (6 bases). The CDR3 is 14 residues long. CDR1 is LNHDA and CDR2 is SQIVND in the germline V gene (reference sequence). V was clipped by 6 bases and J by 2 bases, with 13 bases between them. Here the CDR3 DNA reads TGTGCCAGTAGCCCGGACAGACTCAACACTGAAGCTTTCTTT. Translating it yields CASSPDRLNTEAFF.

The rearrangement links TRBV6-1 to TRBJ2-1; D is perhaps TRBD1 (5 bases). Germline V lookup: CDR1 MNHNS, CDR2 SASEGT. Trimming stripped 6 bases from V and 4 bases from J, with 13 bases between. This CDR3 has 14 residues. DNA of the CDR3: TGTGCCAGCAGCACAATACAGGTATACAATGAGCAGTTCTTC. It encodes CASSTIQVYNEQFF.

This clone has just a few counts. This CDR3 is CASTEGRDYGYTF. The CDR3 DNA is TGTGCCAGCACCGAAGGGAGGGATTATGGCTACACCTTC. This chain joins TRBV6-1 and TRBJ1-2, with D uncertain. The CDR3 runs to 13 residues. Looked up from germline, CDR1 is MNHNS and CDR2 is SASEGT. Trimming stripped 7 bases from V and 5 bases from J, with 14 bases between.

J is TRBJ1-1 and V is TRBV10-1, with TRBD1 identical over 7 bases. The junction had 7 bases not matched to a gene; V was cut back by 5 bases and J by 1 base. The CDR3 spans 15 residues. Germline assignment: CDR1 WNHNN and CDR2 SYGVQD (reference sequence). CDR3 sequence (DNA): TGCGCCAGCAGTTCTACAAGGACAGGGAACACTGAAGCTTTCTTT. Protein product: CASSSTRTGNTEAFF.

The rearrangement uses TRBV5-6 and TRBJ1-1; no clear D gene. Between the trimmed V and J ends, which lost 4 bases and 0 bases, there was a span of 10 bases. CDR3 length: 14 amino acids. Germline V gene data show CDR1 as SGHDT and CDR2 as YYEEEE. This CDR3 is CASSGGQLNTEAFF. The CDR3 DNA reads TGTGCCAGCAGCGGCGGCCAGCTGAACACTGAAGCTTTCTTT.

This rearrangement joins TRBV9 to TRBJ1-6; maybe TRBD1 (5 bases). CDR3 length equals 15 residues. Germline CDR1 SGDLS, CDR2 YYNGEE. The V end was cut by 3 bases, the J end by 4 bases, with 11 bases between. CDR3 in DNA: TGTGCCAGCAGCGCTTCAGGGATGTATAATTCACCCCTCCACTTT. It is translated as CASSASGMYNSPLHF.

In its sample, this clone was seen a few times. The V and J genes are TRBV19 and TRBJ1-5; TRBD1 agrees at 12 bases. The CDR3 loop spans 17 amino acids. Per germline, CDR1 LNHDA and CDR2 SQIVND (reference sequence). V shed 7 bases, J shed 0 bases, and the junction held 7 bases outside the gene matches. This CDR3 is CASTGTGGFGSNQPQHF. Written as DNA, the CDR3 is TGTGCCAGTACCGGGACAGGGGGCTTTGGTAGCAATCAGCCCCAGCATTTT. Drawing the rest from reference TRBV19 and TRBJ1-5, the complete variable domain is DGGITQSPKYLFRKEGQNVTLSCEQNLNHDAMYWYRQDPGQGLRLIYYSQIVNDFQKGDIAEGYSVSREKKESFPLTVTSAQKNPTAFYLCASTGTGGFGSNQPQHFGDGTRLSIL.